Listed here are 17 T cell receptor beta chains from one sample, sequenced in a study of control samples from healthy donors and cancer patients. The method was immunoSEQ multiplex PCR; TCRdb's version includes in-frame clones alone and lacks a portion of them. This table has some 150,000 clones, roughly 94% appearing once. Sequencing was performed on PBMCs. Source of these receptors: a man aged 55 to 70 with colorectal cancer.

Remarks on this clone: The sample has other DNA sequences that encode this CDR3 too. This rearrangement joins TRBV12-3 or TRBV12-4 to TRBJ1-2; TRBD1 is a possible D gene (5 bases). The V gene lost 3 bases and the J gene lost 7 bases, with 12 bases spanning the gap. The CDR3 sequence is 13 residues long. CDR3 coding DNA: TGTGCCAGCAGTTTTGGGGGTACTGGTGGCTACACCTTC. Protein product: CASSFGGTGGYTF.

This chain uses TRBV7-2 with TRBJ1-6; no firm D call. V was clipped by 5 bases and J by 0 bases, with 11 bases between them. The CDR3 length is 16 residues. The germline V gene has CDR1 SGHTA and CDR2 FQGNSA. The CDR3 DNA sequence: TGTGCCAGCAGCCTCCCTCGGGACTCCTATAATTCACCCCTCCACTTT. Its protein product is CASSLPRDSYNSPLHF.

CDR3 protein: CASSPTSGGDTGELFF. The CDR3 DNA reads TGTGCCAGCTCACCCACGTCCGGGGGTGACACCGGGGAGCTGTTTTTT. This rearrangement joins TRBV18 to TRBJ2-2, with D perhaps matching TRBD2 (6 bases). V was trimmed by 3 bases and J by 3 bases, leaving 14 bases between them. This CDR3 region has 16 residues. Germline V CDR1 and CDR2: KGHSH, LQKENI.

The rearrangement links TRBV30 to TRBJ1-4; TRBD1 aligns across 7 bases. Unmatched junction bases numbered 13, after V lost 3 bases and J lost 6 bases. The germline V gene encodes CDR1 GTSNPN and CDR2 SVGIG (reference sequence). The CDR3 contains 16 residues. The CDR3 spells CAWSGGDGTADEKLFF. CDR3 in DNA: TGTGCCTGGAGCGGGGGAGACGGGACAGCCGATGAAAAACTGTTTTTT.

This rearrangement joins TRBV18 to TRBJ2-7; D call uncertain. Trimming took 4 bases from V and 2 from J, leaving 12 bases between them. Germline V CDR1 and CDR2: KGHSH, LQKENI. The CDR3 contains 14 residues. This chain's CDR3 is CASSLRRIAYEQYF. CDR3 nucleotide sequence: TGTGCCAGCTCACTCAGGCGAATAGCCTACGAGCAGTACTTC.

This clone came up a few times. V usage is TRBV30 and J usage is TRBJ1-3, with a weak D call TRBD1 (5 bases). The germline V gene encodes CDR1 GTSNPN and CDR2 SVGIG (reference sequence). V was cut by 1 base and J by 0 bases, with 10 bases left in between. The CDR3 has 15 residues. The CDR3 loop is CAWSEFGTSGNTIYF. For the CDR3, the DNA is TGTGCCTGGAGTGAATTTGGGACCTCTGGAAACACCATATATTTT.

CDR3 coding DNA: TGTGCCAGCAGTTATGGGGGGGACGACACAGATACGCAGTATTTT. It yields the protein CASSYGGDDTDTQYF. The chain combines TRBV6-2 or TRBV6-3 with TRBJ2-3; 7 bases match TRBD2. The CDR3 length is 15 residues. V trimming: 3 bases; J trimming: 2 bases; junction bases outside the gene matches: 5. Germline lookup yields CDR1 MNHEY and CDR2 SVGEGT.

The rearrangement links TRBV3-1 (or the pseudogene TRBV3-2) to TRBJ1-1; D call uncertain. Germline V gene lookup returns CDR1 LGHDT and CDR2 YNNKEL (reference sequence). This CDR3 has 15 residues. V lost 1 base to trimming and J lost 0 bases, with 9 bases between them. As DNA, the CDR3 is TGTGCCAGCAGCCAAGCTGCAGACATGAACACTGAAGCTTTCTTT. This sequence encodes CASSQAADMNTEAFF.

The chain is built from TRBV19 and TRBJ2-7; 7 bases agree with TRBD2. The germline gives CDR1 LNHDA, CDR2 SQIVND (reference sequence). Germline trimming cut 1 base from V and 3 bases from J; bases unmatched to any gene: 9. There are 16 residues in the CDR3. The CDR3 region has the DNA TGTGCCAGTAGTATAGGAATCGGCCCGGGGGGCTACGAGCAGTACTTC. Translation gives CASSIGIGPGGYEQYF.

This chain uses TRBV5-5 with TRBJ2-3, with 7 positions matching TRBD1. The CDR3 runs to 16 residues. CDR1 SGHKS and CDR2 YYEKEE come from the germline V gene (reference sequence). V was clipped by 0 bases and J by 1 base; unmatched bases: 5. CDR3 residues: CASSLAPGGGTDTQYF. CDR3 sequence (DNA): TGTGCCAGCAGCTTGGCACCAGGGGGTGGCACAGATACGCAGTATTTT.

This chain uses TRBV27 with TRBJ1-3, with D possibly TRBD1 on 5 matching bases. Germline CDR1 is MNHEY and CDR2 is SMNVEV (reference sequence). This CDR3 has 15 amino acids. Between the trimmed V and J ends, which lost 5 bases and 4 bases, there was a span of 15 bases. CDR3 protein: CASSETGRRGNTIYF. Written as DNA, the CDR3 is TGTGCCAGCAGTGAAACAGGACGGAGAGGAAACACCATATATTTT.

The chain combines TRBV5-6 with TRBJ1-2; D is possibly TRBD1 (6 bases). This CDR3 is built from 14 residues. V lost 4 bases, J lost 6 bases, and 16 bases lay in between. Germline assignment: CDR1 SGHDT and CDR2 YYEEEE. CDR3 nucleotide sequence: TGTGCCAGCAGCGAGTTAGGGGGGGATAATGGCTACACCTTC. Amino acids: CASSELGGDNGYTF. Using reference TRBV5-6 and TRBJ1-2 for the parts outside the CDR3, the full variable domain is DAGVTQSPTHLIKTRGQQVTLRCSPKSGHDTVSWYQQALGQGPQFIFQYYEEEERQRGNFPDRFSGHQFPNYSSELNVNALLLGDSALYLCASSELGGDNGYTFGSGTRLTVV.

This clone was recorded once. V and J are TRBV7-2 and TRBJ1-2, with D possibly TRBD1 on 6 matching bases. This CDR3 region has 15 residues. Trimming left V 5 bases short and J 2 bases short, with 15 bases between. Germline values: CDR1 SGHTA, CDR2 FQGNSA. CDR3 loop: CASSPPQGRNYGYTF. The CDR3 bases are TGTGCCAGCAGCCCCCCCCAGGGGCGGAACTATGGCTACACCTTC.

The V call is TRBV7-9, the J call TRBJ1-6, with D tentatively TRBD1 (5 bases). The germline V gene has CDR1 SEHNR and CDR2 FQNEAQ (reference sequence). The CDR3 runs 15 residues. V gave up 5 bases and J gave up 7 bases, with 15 bases separating them. CDR3 region: CASSLAGTGNSPLHF. CDR3 nucleotide sequence: TGTGCCAGCAGCCTCGCGGGGACGGGAAATTCACCCCTCCACTTT.

V is TRBV18 and J is TRBJ2-1, with D hard to call. The V end lost 3 bases, the J end lost 8 bases, and 11 bases lay between the germline ends. The germline V gene encodes CDR1 KGHSH and CDR2 LQKENI. This CDR3 is built from 13 residues. The CDR3 coding sequence is TGTGCCAGCTCACCCCAGAACCGGGATGAGCAGTTCTTC. Protein sequence: CASSPQNRDEQFF.

The chain couples TRBV4-1 to TRBJ2-7; 9 nucleotides align to TRBD1. Germline V gene data show CDR1 as MGHRA and CDR2 as YSYEKL. With 0 bases clipped from V and 5 bases from J, the junction kept 8 bases outside the gene matches. This CDR3 is built from 16 residues. CDR3 sequence reads: CASSQDRDRVGDEQYF. The CDR3 region has the DNA TGCGCCAGCAGCCAAGACCGGGACAGGGTAGGGGACGAGCAGTACTTC.

This chain joins TRBV19 and TRBJ1-3; perhaps TRBD1 as D (5 bases). Trimming removed 6 bases at V and 0 bases at J, with 18 bases between. The CDR3 runs 17 residues. Germline CDR1 is LNHDA and CDR2 is SQIVND (reference sequence). DNA of the CDR3: TGTGCCAGTAGCCGAAGGGCAGGGCCCGTCTCTGGAAACACCATATATTTT. Translated, it gives CASSRRAGPVSGNTIYF. Full variable domain (outside the CDR3, taken from reference TRBV19 and TRBJ1-3): DGGITQSPKYLFRKEGQNVTLSCEQNLNHDAMYWYRQDPGQGLRLIYYSQIVNDFQKGDIAEGYSVSREKKESFPLTVTSAQKNPTAFYLCASSRRAGPVSGNTIYFGEGSWLTVV.